Following are 15 T cell receptor beta chains from one sample sequenced in a study of T cells in Graves' hyperthyroidism and ophthalmopathy (dated by TCRdb to the late 2010s). The library was made by multiplex PCR. TCRdb records Illumina HiSeq 2000 as the sequencer. The TCR beta CDR3 regions were amplified from the RNA transcripts. A first-round RT-PCR of the TCR CDR3 used the HTBI primer set with the Qiagen OneStep RT-PCR kit. In TCRdb, the public reads were trimmed at Q25 with fastp and aligned with MiXCR, with productive beta chains retained. Rows with a matching CDR3 protein are joined into one entry that keeps the most common DNA and genes. For this sample the table gives 300,000 to 450,000 distinct CDR3 sequences, of which under 15% were detected only once. The ten largest clones represent less than 10% of the sample. Source material: blood. The receptors here all came from a woman aged 18 to 35 with Graves' hyperthyroidism.

This clonotype was seen a handful of times. This rearrangement joins TRBV19 to TRBJ2-2; perhaps TRBD1 as D (5 bases). The CDR3 length is 14 residues. Germline V CDR1 and CDR2: LNHDA, SQIVND (reference sequence). The ends were cut back, 6 bases at V and 1 base at J, with 9 bases in the middle. Here the CDR3 DNA reads TGTGCCAGTAGGTCGACAGTGAACACCGGGGAGCTGTTTTTT. Translated, it gives CASRSTVNTGELFF.

This clonotype was counted at least ten times. The chain has TRBV20-1 and TRBJ2-7; TRBD2 agrees at 7 bases. The CDR3 consists of 13 residues. Germline-derived CDR1 and CDR2 are DFQATT and SNEGSKA (reference sequence). V dropped 2 bases and J dropped 2; count of bases not matched to a gene: 3. CDR3 nucleotides: TGCAGTGCTAGACTAGCGGACACCTACGAGCAGTACTTC. Its translation is CSARLADTYEQYF.

The table lists this clonotype with many counts. The V gene is TRBV7-2, the J gene TRBJ1-5, with 9 nucleotides matching TRBD1. The germline CDR1 and CDR2 sequences are SGHTA and FQGNSA. After removal of 1 base from V and 2 bases from J, the junction contained 12 bases not matched to a gene. This CDR3 is built from 19 residues. CDR3 region: CASSLVGGGQGNGNQPQHF. In DNA form, the CDR3 reads TGTGCCAGCAGCTTAGTTGGGGGAGGACAGGGGAACGGCAATCAGCCCCAGCATTTT. The full variable domain, rest sourced from reference TRBV7-2 and TRBJ1-5, is GAGVSQSPSNKVTEKGKDVELRCDPISGHTALYWYRQSLGQGLEFLIYFQGNSAPDKSGLPSDRFSAERTGGSVSTLTIQRTQQEDSAVYLCASSLVGGGQGNGNQPQHFGDGTRLSIL.

Ten or more counts support this clonotype. This chain uses TRBV2 with TRBJ1-1, with D perhaps TRBD1 (6 bases). V lost 6 bases and J lost 4, with 18 bases in between. The CDR3 has 15 residues. Germline V gene sequence: CDR1 SNHLY, CDR2 FYNNEI. The CDR3 protein is CASRPTEGVRTEAFF. CDR3 nucleotide sequence: TGTGCCAGCAGACCGACAGAGGGGGTACGCACTGAAGCTTTCTTT.

This clonotype came up a few times. The gene calls are TRBV19 and TRBJ1-1; D is perhaps TRBD1 (5 bases). This CDR3 contains 17 residues. V was trimmed by 3 bases and J by 3 bases, leaving 20 bases between them. Germline V gives CDR1 LNHDA, CDR2 SQIVND (reference sequence). The CDR3 DNA follows: TGTGCCAGTAGTATTAAGACACCTCGCGGGGGTGACACTGAAGCTTTCTTT. As protein: CASSIKTPRGGDTEAFF.

There are many counts of this clonotype. The rearrangement joins TRBV20-1 to TRBJ2-1; weak D call: TRBD1 (6 bases). Germline CDR1 reads DFQATT; CDR2 reads SNEGSKA (reference sequence). CDR3 length equals 17 residues. The V gene lost 0 bases and the J gene lost 0 bases, with 15 bases spanning the gap. The CDR3 loop reads CSARDPAIGGSYNEQFF. In DNA, the CDR3 is TGCAGTGCTAGAGACCCCGCCATAGGGGGCTCCTACAATGAGCAGTTCTTC.

This clonotype was detected ten times or more. The chain carries TRBV12-3 or TRBV12-4 and TRBJ2-1; 13 positions agree with TRBD2. This CDR3 is 15 amino acids long. Trimming removed 5 bases from V and 8 bases from J; junction bases left unmatched: 6. The CDR3 region is CASSPTSGRADEQFF. Here the CDR3 DNA reads TGTGCCAGCAGTCCAACTAGCGGGAGGGCGGATGAGCAGTTCTTC.

This clonotype was picked up a small number of times. J is TRBJ2-7 and V is TRBV10-3; D remains unclear. V lost 0 bases and J lost 0, with 24 bases in between. The length of the CDR3 is 20 residues. The germline gives CDR1 ENHRY, CDR2 SYGVKD. CDR3 residues: CAISESLIADTPTSSYEQYF. The CDR3 bases are TGTGCCATCAGTGAGTCGTTAATAGCTGACACCCCTACATCCTCCTACGAGCAGTACTTC.

With regard to this clonotype: A much larger clonotype is one base distant, so this may be a read error. The rearrangement uses TRBV29-1 and TRBJ2-1, with TRBD1 matching over 7 bases. This CDR3 comprises 17 residues. CDR1 SQVTM and CDR2 ANQGSEA come from the germline V gene. J gave up 7 bases and V 0 bases, and 15 bases lay outside the gene matches. CDR3 residues: CSVEDYRGVARVNEQFF. CDR3 bases: TGCAGCGTTGAAGATTACAGGGGAGTTGCGAGAGTGAATGAGCAGTTCTTC.

The chain combines TRBV12-3 or TRBV12-4 with TRBJ1-1; possible D gene TRBD1, 6 bases. The CDR3 is made up of 13 amino acids. V was trimmed by 4 bases and J by 4 bases, leaving 10 bases between them. The CDR3 nucleotides are TGTGCCAGCAGTTACAGGGAGGGCACTGAAGCTTTCTTT. It specifies CASSYREGTEAFF.

This clonotype was counted only a few times. This rearrangement joins TRBV24-1 to TRBJ2-2; 14 bases agree with TRBD2. The CDR3 spans 19 residues. V shed 5 bases, J shed 5 bases, and the junction held 12 bases outside the gene matches. The germline V gene encodes CDR1 KGHDR and CDR2 SFDVKD. The CDR3 bases are TGTGCCACCAGTGCCATGGGACTAGCGGGAGCGCGGTGGACCGGGGAGCTGTTTTTT. Protein: CATSAMGLAGARWTGELFF.

The genes are TRBV6-7 and TRBJ2-7, with 8 bases that match TRBD1. TRBV6-7 is classed as an ORF, of uncertain function. CDR3 length equals 15 residues. With V trimmed by 0 bases and J by 4 bases, 5 bases remained unmatched. CDR3: CASSYSLQGVYEQYF. CDR3 DNA: TGTGCCAGCAGTTACTCGTTACAGGGGGTGTACGAGCAGTACTTC.

This clonotype has ten or more counts. The chain is built from TRBV20-1 and TRBJ2-7, with D possibly being TRBD1 or TRBD2 (5 bases each). Looked up from germline, CDR1 is DFQATT and CDR2 is SNEGSKA (reference sequence). The CDR3 has 13 residues. V lost 1 base to trimming and J lost 3 bases, with 10 bases between them. CDR3 residues: CSARGLGVYEQYF. The CDR3 DNA reads as TGCAGTGCTAGAGGTTTGGGGGTCTACGAGCAGTACTTC.

This clonotype showed up many times. The chain carries TRBV7-9 and TRBJ1-2, with 8 bases aligning to TRBD1. The CDR3 loop spans 13 amino acids. Trimming took 4 bases from V and 5 from J; bases not matched to a gene: 3. Germline values: CDR1 SEHNR, CDR2 FQNEAQ (reference sequence). The chain's CDR3 is CASSSRTGYGYTF. DNA for the CDR3: TGTGCCAGCAGCTCACGGACAGGGTATGGCTACACCTTC.

This clonotype has a count of ten or more. The chain links TRBV6-2 or TRBV6-3 to TRBJ2-7; the match to TRBD2 covers 7 bases. With V trimmed by 2 bases and J by 2 bases, 9 bases remained unmatched. CDR1 and CDR2 (germline): MNHEY, SVGEGT. This CDR3 is 16 amino acids long. The CDR3 coding sequence is TGTGCCAGCAGTTACGGCCGGACTAGTCCGACCTACGAGCAGTACTTC. Translation gives CASSYGRTSPTYEQYF.